Each of the 29 T cell receptor beta chains below was sequenced from the same sample in a study of CD8+ T cells in alopecia areata. Reverse transcribed after extraction, RNA yielded cDNA as the sequencing template. Profiling relied on immunoSEQ multiplex PCR, and the TCRdb table lists in-frame clones only, not all of them. The table lists some 160,000 clones, 55% to 75% of them singletons, with around 0.91% in the top ten. As to treatment: oral pan-JAK inhibitor, 5-10 mg twice daily. Sequenced here: CD4+ T cells sorted from blood, sampled at week 4, from a patient treated with tofacitinib. All receptors derive from a human donor with alopecia areata.

The table lists this clone with a few counts. The rearrangement uses TRBV29-1 and TRBJ2-7, with D possibly matching TRBD2 (5 bases). CDR3 length: 12 amino acids. Germline CDR1 reads SQVTM; CDR2 reads ANQGSEA. V lost 5 bases to trimming and J lost 2 bases, with 10 bases between them. The DNA of the CDR3 is TGCAGCGTTCTCGGACTGACCTACGAGCAGTACTTC. Protein sequence: CSVLGLTYEQYF.

This clone was counted between two and nine times. This sequence joins TRBV29-1 and TRBJ2-1, with TRBD1 matching 7 bases. The germline CDR1 and CDR2 sequences are SQVTM and ANQGSEA. The CDR3 runs to 14 residues. The V segment lost 4 bases and the J segment 2 bases; nucleotides outside the gene matches: 5. CDR3 in amino acids: CSVAEGAAYNEQFF. The CDR3 nucleotides are TGCAGCGTTGCTGAGGGGGCAGCCTACAATGAGCAGTTCTTC.

This clone was detected a few times. The chain carries TRBV29-1 and TRBJ2-6; D remains ambiguous. The V end lost 7 bases, the J end lost 4 bases, and 17 bases lay between the germline ends. Germline values: CDR1 SQVTM, CDR2 ANQGSEA. The CDR3 consists of 15 residues. This chain's CDR3 is CSAQFPGVGANVLTF. CDR3 nucleotides: TGCAGCGCCCAGTTTCCTGGTGTGGGGGCCAACGTCCTGACTTTC.

This sequence joins TRBV7-2 and TRBJ1-3; 8 bases fit TRBD1. CDR3 size: 15 residues. With V trimmed by 2 bases and J by 6 bases, 6 bases remained unmatched. The germline CDR1 and CDR2 sequences are SGHTA and FQGNSA. CDR3 DNA: TGTGCCAGCAGCTTACAGGACAGGGTCGTAAACACCATATATTTT. Protein product: CASSLQDRVVNTIYF.

This clone was seen only a few times. The rearrangement joins TRBV6-5 to TRBJ2-7; D gene uncertain. The germline gives CDR1 MNHEY, CDR2 SVGAGI. The CDR3 runs to 15 residues. The V and J ends lost 0 bases and 2 bases respectively, with 11 bases between them. The CDR3 coding sequence is TGTGCCAGCAGTTACTCCCCGGGTCCAACCTACGAGCAGTACTTC. Translated, it gives CASSYSPGPTYEQYF.

The chain links TRBV30 to TRBJ1-5; D is possibly TRBD1 (5 bases). V was shortened by 3 bases and J by 4 bases, with 13 bases between the two germline ends. The germline V gene has CDR1 GTSNPN and CDR2 SVGIG (reference sequence). The CDR3 is 14 amino acids. The CDR3 protein is CAWSRSGQNQPQHF. As DNA, the CDR3 is TGTGCCTGGAGCAGGTCAGGGCAGAATCAGCCCCAGCATTTT.

J is TRBJ1-3 and V is TRBV15, with unresolved D. The CDR3 length is 15 residues. Germline-derived CDR1 and CDR2 are LNHNV and YYDKDF (reference sequence). The V gene lost 3 bases and the J gene lost 1 base, with 10 bases spanning the gap. In nucleotides, the CDR3 is TGTGCCACCAGCAGGGAAGGGATTTCTGGAAACACCATATATTTT. Translated: CATSREGISGNTIYF.

The rearrangement links TRBV5-1 to TRBJ1-5; a weak D match, TRBD1 (6 bases). Germline V CDR1 and CDR2: SGHRS, YFSETQ. The germline V and J ends were trimmed by 0 bases and 6 bases, with 13 bases remaining between them. The CDR3 covers 15 residues. In DNA, the CDR3 is TGCGCCAGCAGCTTGGGCAGGGGAAGCGGTCAGCCCCAGCATTTT. This sequence encodes CASSLGRGSGQPQHF.

The chain recombines TRBV2 with TRBJ2-1; tentative D call: TRBD2 (7 bases). The germline V gene has CDR1 SNHLY and CDR2 FYNNEI. The ends were cut back, 5 bases at V and 10 bases at J, with 18 bases in the middle. This CDR3 has 14 residues. CDR3 DNA: TGTGCCAGCAGTTACAGGGCGACCGGGGGGGAGCAGTTCTTC. Encoded protein: CASSYRATGGEQFF.

This clone was seen only a few times. V gene TRBV25-1 combines with J gene TRBJ2-7; the D is unclear. Germline CDR1 is MGHDK and CDR2 is SYGVNS. The CDR3 is made up of 12 amino acids. V was cut by 4 bases and J by 1 base, with 5 bases left in between. This CDR3 is CASSALSYEQYF. DNA of the CDR3: TGTGCCAGCAGTGCCCTTTCCTACGAGCAGTACTTC.

J is TRBJ1-5 and V is TRBV4-2, with D unclear. Germline V gene data show CDR1 as LGHNA and CDR2 as YNFKEQ. Trimming stripped 0 bases from V and 0 bases from J, with 6 bases between. The CDR3 runs 15 residues. The CDR3 nucleotides read TGTGCCAGCAGCCAAGAGGAAGGTAGCAATCAGCCCCAGCATTTT. Its protein is CASSQEEGSNQPQHF.

V and J are TRBV4-2 and TRBJ1-2, with 8 bases identical to TRBD1. With V trimmed by 1 base and J by 4 bases, 8 bases remained unmatched. The CDR3 is 16 amino acids. From germline, CDR1 is LGHNA and CDR2 YNFKEQ. CDR3 coding DNA: TGTGCCAGCAGCCAAGGGGCAGGGGGCGCAGGCTATGGCTACACCTTC. Its protein product is CASSQGAGGAGYGYTF.

The rearrangement uses TRBV29-1 and TRBJ2-2; unclear D gene. This CDR3 contains 13 residues. Trimming took 4 bases from V and 1 from J, leaving 7 bases between them. Germline CDR1 and CDR2: SQVTM and ANQGSEA. The CDR3 nucleotides are TGCAGCGTTGTCATACAGAACACCGGGGAGCTGTTTTTT. Translated, it gives CSVVIQNTGELFF.

The CDR3 bases are TGCAGCGTTTGGACTAGCGGGGATGTCACAGATACGCAGTATTTT. Translation: CSVWTSGDVTDTQYF. This chain joins TRBV29-1 and TRBJ2-3; 12 positions agree with TRBD2. In germline, CDR1 is SQVTM, CDR2 ANQGSEA. This CDR3 has 15 residues. With V trimmed by 5 bases and J by 2 bases, 5 bases remained unmatched.

The chain recombines TRBV4-2 with TRBJ2-2, with TRBD2 as a possible D gene (5 bases). Trimming pared 5 bases from V and 1 base from J, leaving 11 bases between. Per the germline V gene, CDR1 is LGHNA and CDR2 is YNFKEQ. There are 15 residues in the CDR3. This CDR3 is CASSVGNVNTGELFF. The CDR3 coding sequence is TGTGCCAGCAGCGTCGGGAATGTGAACACCGGGGAGCTGTTTTTT.

This clone was observed a handful of times. The chain couples TRBV2 to TRBJ2-2; D assignment may be TRBD1 or TRBD2 (5 bases each). This CDR3 region has 14 residues. V was trimmed by 5 bases and J by 4 bases, leaving 11 bases between them. Germline CDR1 reads SNHLY; CDR2 reads FYNNEI. CDR3 nucleotides: TGTGCCAGCAGTAGGGACGGATCCACCGGGGAGCTGTTTTTT. Protein: CASSRDGSTGELFF. Full variable domain (missing parts from reference TRBV2 and TRBJ2-2): EPEVTQTPSHQVTQMGQEVILRCVPISNHLYFYWYRQILGQKVEFLVSFYNNEISEKSEIFDDQFSVERPDGSNFTLKIRSTKLEDSAMYFCASSRDGSTGELFFGEGSRLTVL.

The rearrangement joins TRBV29-1 to TRBJ2-5; D unresolved. CDR3 length: 10 residues. CDR1 and CDR2 from the germline V gene are SQVTM and ANQGSEA. V lost 5 bases to trimming and J lost 4 bases, with 5 bases between them. CDR3 loop: CSVPLETQYF. CDR3 in DNA: TGCAGCGTTCCTTTAGAGACCCAGTACTTC.

The sample holds one count of this clone. The rearrangement links TRBV29-1 to TRBJ1-5, with 7 bases aligning to TRBD1. V lost 6 bases and J lost 2; bases outside the gene matches: 4. The CDR3 is made up of 13 amino acids. Germline V CDR1 and CDR2: SQVTM, ANQGSEA. CDR3 protein: CSVTTGGNQPQHF. Written as DNA, the CDR3 is TGCAGCGTCACTACAGGGGGCAATCAGCCCCAGCATTTT.

V is TRBV5-1 and J is TRBJ1-6; 7 bases match TRBD1. Per germline, CDR1 SGHRS and CDR2 YFSETQ. The CDR3 is made up of 14 amino acids. Unmatched junction bases numbered 7, after V lost 3 bases and J lost 10 bases. CDR3 residues: CASSSGTVGSPLHF. The CDR3 region has the DNA TGCGCCAGCAGCTCCGGGACAGTGGGATCACCCCTCCACTTT.

The chain recombines TRBV5-1 with TRBJ2-7, with D possibly being TRBD1 or TRBD2 (5 bases each). With 6 bases removed from V and 2 bases from J, the gap between germline ends came to 21 bases. Germline V CDR1 and CDR2: SGHRS, YFSETQ. This CDR3 has 16 amino acids. The CDR3 loop is CASTWDGRGETYEQYF. In DNA form, the CDR3 reads TGCGCCAGCACCTGGGACGGCCGAGGAGAGACCTACGAGCAGTACTTC.

The rearrangement uses TRBV30 and TRBJ1-5; unclear D gene. V was pared by 5 bases and J by 2 bases, with 7 bases between. Looked up from germline, CDR1 is GTSNPN and CDR2 is SVGIG (reference sequence). The CDR3 sequence is 12 residues long. The CDR3 loop reads CAWAPGNQPQHF. The CDR3 DNA sequence: TGTGCCTGGGCTCCGGGCAATCAGCCCCAGCATTTT.

The rearrangement uses TRBV30 and TRBJ1-4; D might be TRBD1 (5 bases). The germline CDR1 and CDR2 sequences are GTSNPN and SVGIG (reference sequence). Between the trimmed V and J ends, which lost 0 bases and 5 bases, there was a span of 7 bases. The CDR3 totals 13 residues. This CDR3 reads CAWSVQVNEKLFF. The CDR3 nucleotides read TGTGCCTGGAGTGTACAGGTCAATGAAAAACTGTTTTTT.

This chain uses TRBV30 with TRBJ1-2; D gene uncertain. Germline lookup yields CDR1 GTSNPN and CDR2 SVGIG (reference sequence). This CDR3 has 15 amino acids. Trimming took off 2 bases at V and 6 bases at J, with 19 bases between the two ends. DNA for the CDR3: TGTGCCTGGAGTTGGACCCTTCAGGATTCGAATGGCTACACCTTC. Translated, it gives CAWSWTLQDSNGYTF.

The V gene is TRBV30, the J gene TRBJ2-7; tentative D call: TRBD1 (5 bases). Deletions cut 3 bases from V and 6 bases from J, with 18 bases between. In germline, CDR1 is GTSNPN, CDR2 SVGIG (reference sequence). The CDR3 is 14 residues long. The CDR3 DNA is TGTGCCTGGAGCCACAAGGGGATGGTGCTCGAGCAGTACTTC. Protein sequence: CAWSHKGMVLEQYF.

The V gene is TRBV9, the J gene TRBJ2-2; no clear D. This CDR3 contains 15 residues. Germline V CDR1 and CDR2: SGDLS, YYNGEE. V was clipped by 0 bases and J by 0 bases, with 6 bases between them. CDR3 sequence (DNA): TGTGCCAGCAGCGTAGGCAGGTCGAACACCGGGGAGCTGTTTTTT. Its translation: CASSVGRSNTGELFF.

V gene TRBV14 combines with J gene TRBJ2-5, with D unresolved. V gave up 0 bases and J gave up 7 bases, with 12 bases separating them. CDR1 SGHDN and CDR2 FVKESK come from the germline V gene. The length of the CDR3 is 14 residues. Here the CDR3 DNA reads TGTGCCAGCAGCCAAGATGCAGGAGTCGTGACCCAGTACTTC. Translation: CASSQDAGVVTQYF.

This clone is a singleton in its sample. This chain connects TRBV4-3 to TRBJ1-4, with 8 bases matching TRBD1. CDR3 size: 17 residues. With V trimmed by 1 base and J by 0 bases, 4 bases remained unmatched. Germline V gene sequence: CDR1 LGHNA, CDR2 YSLEER. The CDR3 nucleotides read TGCGCCAGCAGCCAAGGGGACAGGCCATCAACTAATGAAAAACTGTTTTTT. Translating gives CASSQGDRPSTNEKLFF.

V usage is TRBV5-4 and J usage is TRBJ1-1; D remains ambiguous. The CDR3 extends over 13 amino acids. Deletions cut 0 bases from V and 5 bases from J, with 8 bases between. Germline V gene lookup returns CDR1 SGHNT and CDR2 YYREEE (reference sequence). CDR3 residues: CASSLESRTEAFF. The CDR3 coding sequence is TGTGCCAGCAGCTTGGAATCCAGGACTGAAGCTTTCTTT.

Remarks on this clone: Within the sample, other DNA sequences also encode this same CDR3. The chain uses TRBV4-1 and TRBJ1-6, with D unresolved. The germline V gene has CDR1 MGHRA and CDR2 YSYEKL. V was pared by 1 base and J by 8 bases, with 6 bases between. The CDR3 has 13 amino acids. CDR3 loop: CASSQGAYSPLHF. As DNA, the CDR3 is TGCGCCAGCAGCCAAGGAGCATATTCACCCCTCCACTTT.